The entry that follows covers one T cell receptor (beta chain) sequence. As handled by the study authors: By means of reference gene primer amplification, nucleated cell counts were estimated. The assay was immunoSEQ multiplex PCR, and TCRdb's table has in-frame clones only and misses some. That table is the source of V, J and clone size, and D and trimming were worked out from the DNA. The table has 190,000 or so clones, 70% to 85% seen once; the top ten hold about 9.1%. This CDR3 has 15 amino acids. The ends were cut back, 5 bases at V and 0 bases at J, with 11 bases in the middle. Germline values: CDR1 MNHEY, CDR2 SMNVEV (reference sequence). This record belongs to a study of blood T cell repertoires in COVID-19. About the research overall: COVID-19 samples collected from the United States, Italy and Spain covered acute and convalescent phases. T cells, B-cell-depleted T cells, or PBMCs supplied cDNA or gDNA.

Sequenced input: peripheral blood. The chain carries TRBV27 and TRBJ1-3; D is uncertain. The TCR sequence derives from a woman older than 75 with acute or convalescent COVID-19. Here the CDR3 DNA reads TGTGCCAGCAGTCCGGAGTTCCTCTCTGGAAACACCATATATTTT. It encodes CASSPEFLSGNTIYF.